Listed below are T cell receptor beta chains from one sample, sequenced in a study of T cells in Graves' hyperthyroidism and ophthalmopathy. TCRdb called the multiplex PCR reads again in MiXCR, with one record for every CDR3 protein. Seen here are 350,000 to 400,000 distinct CDR3 sequences, about 18% observed once, and the top ten hold around 40%. Sequenced input: blood. The receptors originated from a man younger than 35 with Graves' ophthalmopathy. The CDR3 runs from the conserved cysteine through the conserved F or W. A D gene is named only where the DNA matches it firmly. Where a row states a size, it is once, few, many or the class of an expanded clone; other rows omit it.

v_gene,d_gene,j_gene,abundance,CDR3nt,CDR3aa
TRBV6-1,TRBD1,TRBJ1-5,few,TGTGCCAGCAGTGAGGTCGGACAGGGGTACCAGCCCCAGCATTTT,CASSEVGQGYQPQHF
TRBV11-3,TRBD1,TRBJ1-4,few,TGTGCCAGCAGCTTCGGGACAGGGGGGGATGAAAAACTGTTTTTT,CASSFGTGGDEKLFF
TRBV24-1,.,TRBJ2-1,few,TGTGCCACCAGTGATTCCGATAGGGACTGGAATGAGCAGTTCTTC,CATSDSDRDWNEQFF
TRBV9,TRBD1,TRBJ2-2,few,TGTGCCAGCAGCGTAGGTGCAGGGGGGAACACCGGGGAGCTGTTTTTT,CASSVGAGGNTGELFF
TRBV7-3,TRBD2,TRBJ2-1,many,TGTGCCAGCAGCTTAGGCGGGGGGGCCGAGAATGAGCAGTTCTTC,CASSLGGGAENEQFF
TRBV19,TRBD2,TRBJ2-1,many,TGTGCCAGTAAAAGAGGCGGGACGGGGAGGGACAATGAGCAGTTCTTC,CASKRGGTGRDNEQFF
TRBV12-3/TRBV12-4,TRBD1,TRBJ2-3,many,TGTGCCAGCAGTTTTGAGGGGGCAAAGGATACGCAGTATTTT,CASSFEGAKDTQYF
TRBV11-2,TRBD1,TRBJ1-2,many,TGTGCCAGCAGCTCGGGGACAGGGGACTATGGCTACACCTTC,CASSSGTGDYGYTF
TRBV29-1,.,TRBJ2-2,.,TGCAGCGTTGTGGACAAGTTGAACACCGGGGAGCTGTTTTTT,CSVVDKLNTGELFF
TRBV9,.,TRBJ1-2,few,TGTGCCAGCTCTGAGTCGGATGGCGTGGGCTACACCTTC,CASSESDGVGYTF
TRBV9,TRBD1,TRBJ1-1,.,TGTGCCAGCAGCGGCCGGACAGGGCTCGATAATGAGCGGTACACTGAAGCTTTCTTT,CASSGRTGLDNERYTEAFF
TRBV2,TRBD1,TRBJ1-3,.,TGTGCCAGCATGGACAGGGCTGGAAACACCATATATTTT,CASMDRAGNTIYF
TRBV7-9,.,TRBJ2-7,many,TGTGCCAGCAGCTCCACTGGTGGCAGGCCAACCTACGAGCAGTACTTC,CASSSTGGRPTYEQYF
TRBV6-1,.,TRBJ2-1,many,TGTGCCAGCAGAGTTGACCGGGGGTCTTACAATGAGCAGTTCTTC,CASRVDRGSYNEQFF
TRBV2,.,TRBJ2-3,many,TGTGCCAGCAGCCTTCCTGGGAGCGGGTCTTACACAGATACGCAGTATTTT,CASSLPGSGSYTDTQYF
TRBV12-3/TRBV12-4,.,TRBJ1-1,many,TGTGCCACCTCCGGGACGTCGAACACTGAAGCTTTCTTT,CATSGTSNTEAFF
TRBV10-1,TRBD1,TRBJ2-1,.,TGCGCCAGCAGTGGCCGGGGACAGGGGAAAATTAATGAGCAGTTCTTC,CASSGRGQGKINEQFF
TRBV6-1,TRBD2,TRBJ2-2,.,TGTGCCAGCAAACTAGCGGGGGCCGACACCGGGGAGCTGTTTTTT,CASKLAGADTGELFF
TRBV6-1,TRBD1,TRBJ1-2,few,TGTGCCAGCATCCGGGACAGTCCTTCATTCAGCGACTACACCTTC,CASIRDSPSFSDYTF
TRBV7-8,TRBD1,TRBJ1-6,few,TGTGCCAGCAGCTTACTGGGACAGGAGAATTCACCCCTCCACTTT,CASSLLGQENSPLHF
TRBV7-9,.,TRBJ1-2,.,TGTGCCAGCAGCTACCCAGGAACCTATGGCTACACCTTC,CASSYPGTYGYTF
TRBV29-1,.,TRBJ1-2,.,TGCAGCGTTGATCGGTGGGGGGCAGGGGCCTCCGATGGCTACACCTTC,CSVDRWGAGASDGYTF
TRBV12-3/TRBV12-4,.,TRBJ2-7,few,TGTGCCAGCAGCTCCCTAATTTACGAGCAGTACTTC,CASSSLIYEQYF
TRBV18,.,TRBJ1-5,few,TGTGCCAGCTCACCACGAGAAGAGACAAATCAGCCCCAGCATTTT,CASSPREETNQPQHF
TRBV6-1,.,TRBJ2-5,many,TGTGCCAGCAGTTTCGGGGGCATGGAGACCCAGTACTTC,CASSFGGMETQYF
TRBV27,TRBD2,TRBJ2-7,.,TGTGCCAGCAGTTTCTTGGCTAGCGGGGGGACCGAGCAGTACTTC,CASSFLASGGTEQYF
TRBV12-3/TRBV12-4,TRBD1,TRBJ1-1,few,TGTGCCAGCAGAGACAGGGACACTGAAGCTTTCTTT,CASRDRDTEAFF
TRBV3-1,.,TRBJ2-4,many,TGTGCCAGCAGCCTCGGGCTGGCCAAAAACATTCAGTACTTC,CASSLGLAKNIQYF
TRBV27,.,TRBJ2-7,many,TGTGCCAGCAGTTTCCGCCACGAGCAGTACTTC,CASSFRHEQYF
TRBV10-3,.,TRBJ1-5,.,TGTGCCATCAGTGAGGAAGGGACTCAGCCCCAGCATTTT,CAISEEGTQPQHF
TRBV4-1,.,TRBJ2-7,few,TGCGCCAGCAGCCAACCGGACGGTGCGGTCAGCTCCTACGAGCAGTACTTC,CASSQPDGAVSSYEQYF
TRBV20-1,TRBD2,TRBJ2-1,many,TGCAGTGCTATCGGACTAGCGGGGGGGCATGAGCAGTTCTTC,CSAIGLAGGHEQFF
TRBV6-1,.,TRBJ1-5,.,TGTGCCAGCAGGAGGGAAAATAGCAATCAGCCCCAGCATTTT,CASRRENSNQPQHF
TRBV10-3,TRBD1,TRBJ2-1,few,TGTGCCATCACCTCCGACAGGGGGGGAAGCAATGAGCAGTTCTTC,CAITSDRGGSNEQFF
TRBV7-9,TRBD2,TRBJ2-3,.,TGTGCCACCTTGCCTCTAGCGGGGGGGACTGGAGGTACGCAGTATTTT,CATLPLAGGTGGTQYF
TRBV6-1,TRBD1,TRBJ2-7,.,TGTGCCAGCAACCCGACAGGGAGCTCCTACGAGCAGTACTTC,CASNPTGSSYEQYF